These 13 T cell receptor beta chains were all obtained from the same sample, sequenced in a study of cytomegalovirus exposure and HLA in healthy donors (TCRdb year 2017). Receptors were amplified or captured by the immunoSEQ multiplex PCR assay. Sourced from immuneACCESS, this table was stored by TCRdb with only in-frame sequences that have V and J called. A share of the clones is absent; for the studies checked, an unresolved V gene accounts for under half, and the remainder has no known explanation. For this sample there are around 98,000 clones; about 83% appear just once. The ten largest clones represent roughly 3.8% of the sample. What was sequenced was PBMCs. All receptors derive from a woman aged 30 to 39 in good health and CMV-seronegative.

V is TRBV9 and J is TRBJ1-5; the D gene is possibly TRBD1 (6 bases). Trimming shortened V by 4 bases and J by 5 bases, and 16 bases separated the two germline ends. The CDR3 has 15 amino acids. The germline CDR1 and CDR2 sequences are SGDLS and YYNGEE. The CDR3 sequence is CASSPDGGGHQPQHF. The CDR3 DNA reads as TGTGCCAGCAGCCCCGATGGCGGGGGGCATCAGCCCCAGCATTTT. The whole variable domain, remainder taken from reference TRBV9 and TRBJ1-5, is DSGVTQTPKHLITATGQRVTLRCSPRSGDLSVYWYQQSLDQGLQFLIQYYNGEERAKGNILERFSAQQFPDLHSELNLSSLELGDSALYFCASSPDGGGHQPQHFGDGTRLSIL.

This clone has just one count. The chain employs TRBV4-3 and TRBJ2-1, with TRBD2 identical over 11 bases. V gave up 3 bases and J gave up 7 bases; unmatched junction bases: 11. The length of the CDR3 is 17 residues. The germline V gene has CDR1 LGHNA and CDR2 YSLEER. The CDR3: CASSHALLAGGGNEQFF. DNA of the CDR3: TGCGCCAGCAGCCATGCCTTGTTAGCGGGAGGGGGGAATGAGCAGTTCTTC.

The chain couples TRBV11-2 to TRBJ2-7; D is perhaps TRBD2 (5 bases). Germline loops: CDR1 SGHAT, CDR2 FQNNGV. With 6 bases removed from V and 1 base from J, the gap between germline ends came to 16 bases. The CDR3 is 15 residues long. The DNA for the CDR3 is TGTGCCAGCAGTGGGTGGCGGGTAATTTCCTACGAGCAGTACTTC. The encoded protein is CASSGWRVISYEQYF.

The chain recombines TRBV27 with TRBJ1-1, with 12 bases aligning to TRBD1. The CDR3 sequence is 13 residues long. Germline V lookup: CDR1 MNHEY, CDR2 SMNVEV (reference sequence). V lost 3 bases and J lost 10; bases outside the gene matches: 3. CDR3 DNA: TGTGCCAGCAGTTTCGGGACAGGGGGCACAGCTTTCTTT. Protein: CASSFGTGGTAFF.

The rearrangement joins TRBV29-1 to TRBJ2-3, with D maybe TRBD1 (5 bases). Trimming pared 6 bases from V and 2 bases from J, leaving 18 bases between. The CDR3 covers 15 residues. Germline V CDR1 and CDR2: SQVTM, ANQGSEA. This CDR3 is CSVQGSSVPTDTQYF. CDR3 nucleotides: TGCAGCGTCCAGGGATCCTCTGTCCCCACAGATACGCAGTATTTT.

This clone was observed a handful of times. The rearrangement links TRBV7-8 to TRBJ2-2; 8 nucleotides match TRBD2. V lost 5 bases and J lost 6; bases outside the gene matches: 8. The germline V gene has CDR1 SGHVS and CDR2 FQNEAQ. The CDR3 contains 15 residues. The CDR3 here is CASSEAGVKSGELFF. Written as DNA, the CDR3 is TGTGCCAGCAGCGAAGCGGGAGTTAAGTCCGGGGAGCTGTTTTTT.

The chain couples TRBV23-1 to TRBJ2-7; TRBD1 aligns across 8 bases. TRBV23-1 counts as an open reading frame of uncertain function. Trimming cost V 7 bases and J 0 bases; bases outside gene matches: 11. The CDR3 has 16 residues. The CDR3 sequence is CASTLSDREHSYEQYF. CDR3 coding DNA: TGCGCCAGCACCCTTTCGGACAGGGAGCACTCCTACGAGCAGTACTTC.

The V gene is TRBV7-2, the J gene TRBJ2-7; 7 bases line up with TRBD2. The CDR3 contains 13 residues. V shed 1 base and J 7 bases; nucleotides not matched to a gene: 4. CDR1 is SGHTA and CDR2 is FQGNSA in the germline V gene. This chain's CDR3 is CASSLVGGVEQYF. CDR3 coding DNA: TGTGCCAGCAGCTTAGTGGGGGGGGTAGAGCAGTACTTC.

The chain has TRBV11-2 and TRBJ2-7, with D possibly being TRBD2 (5 bases). CDR1 SGHAT and CDR2 FQNNGV come from the germline V gene. V was pared by 1 base and J by 4 bases, with 17 bases between. This CDR3 has 16 residues. The CDR3, as DNA: TGTGCCAGCAGCTTAGTCCGGGCGGCAAGACTATACGAGCAGTACTTC. Translation gives CASSLVRAARLYEQYF.

This chain joins TRBV5-5 and TRBJ2-7; D gene ambiguous. V gave up 1 base and J gave up 5 bases, with 7 bases separating them. This CDR3 has 12 amino acids. Looked up from germline, CDR1 is SGHKS and CDR2 is YYEKEE (reference sequence). The CDR3 reads CASSLSFHEQYF. CDR3 nucleotides: TGTGCCAGCAGCTTGTCTTTCCACGAGCAGTACTTC.

The J gene is TRBJ2-3, the V gene TRBV5-1; D might be TRBD2 (6 bases). The CDR3 sequence is 15 residues long. Trimming removed 3 bases at V and 6 bases at J, with 17 bases between. CDR1 and CDR2 (germline): SGHRS, YFSETQ. In nucleotides, the CDR3 is TGCGCCAGCAGCTCGGGCCTCTGGGACTCCGATACGCAGTATTTT. Translation gives CASSSGLWDSDTQYF.

V usage is TRBV18 and J usage is TRBJ1-4; 9 nucleotides agree with TRBD1. V gave up 5 bases and J gave up 7 bases; unmatched junction bases: 8. Germline assignment: CDR1 KGHSH and CDR2 LQKENI. This CDR3 comprises 15 residues. CDR3 DNA sequence: TGTGCCAGCTCATTGGGACAGGGAGCCATTGAAAAACTGTTTTTT. Translation: CASSLGQGAIEKLFF.

This chain joins TRBV5-1 and TRBJ2-3, with 13 bases matching TRBD2. Per germline, CDR1 SGHRS and CDR2 YFSETQ. V dropped 3 bases and J dropped 7; count of bases not matched to a gene: 8. This CDR3 is 16 amino acids long. CDR3 bases: TGCGCCAGCAGCTGGACTAGCGGGGGCGTATTAAATACGCAGTATTTT. Protein: CASSWTSGGVLNTQYF.